This is a list of T cell receptor beta chains from one sample in a study of cytomegalovirus exposure and HLA in healthy donors. The assay was immunoSEQ multiplex PCR, and TCRdb's table has in-frame clones only and misses some. The sample carries roughly 180,000 clones, around four fifths recorded once. The sample comprised PBMCs. All receptors come from a young man in good health and CMV-seronegative. Each CDR3 is given with its conserved first and last residue. A D gene is named only where the DNA matches it firmly. The size of a clone is reported for some rows only, either as once, few or many, or as a class for expanded clones.

>-|TRBJ2-1|TRBV6-5|TRBD2
TGTGCCAGCAGTTACTCGCGACTAGCGGCGGGGAAGTTCTTC
CASSYSRLAAGKFF
>-|TRBJ2-2|TRBV4-2|-
TGTGCCAGCAGCCACCCTGGCCAAGCTAACACCGGGGAGCTATTTTTT
CASSHPGQANTGELFF
>-|TRBJ2-7|TRBV27|-
TGTGCCAGCAGTTCAGGACTACCCGGGCAGTACTTC
CASSSGLPGQYF
>-|TRBJ2-1|TRBV30|TRBD2
TGTGCCTGGATGGCCGGCGGGGGGTACAATGAGCAGTTCTTC
CAWMAGGGYNEQFF
>few|TRBJ1-2|TRBV28|-
TGTGCCAGCAGTTTGCGGATACCCTATGGCTACACCTTC
CASSLRIPYGYTF
>-|TRBJ2-1|TRBV7-3|TRBD1
TGTGCCAGCAGCTTAAGGGACAGGGAGAATGAGCAGTTCTTC
CASSLRDRENEQFF
>-|TRBJ1-2|TRBV19|TRBD1
TGTGCCAGCGATCCGGGACAGGGATATGGCTACACCTTC
CASDPGQGYGYTF
>-|TRBJ2-5|TRBV5-1|TRBD1
TGCGCCAGCAGCTGGACAGGGATCCAAGAGACCCAGTACTTC
CASSWTGIQETQYF
>-|TRBJ1-1|TRBV20-1|TRBD1
TGCAGATCCACAGGGGGCACTGAAGCTTTCTTT
CRSTGGTEAFF
>-|TRBJ2-7|TRBV30|TRBD2
TGTGCCTGGAAAGACCCTAGCGGCCCGAGGGAGCAGTACTTC
CAWKDPSGPREQYF
>-|TRBJ2-1|TRBV6-6|TRBD1
TGTGCCAGCAGCCGGGGACAGGGGCTAGATGAGCAGTTCTTC
CASSRGQGLDEQFF
>-|TRBJ1-2|TRBV5-6|-
TGTGCCAGCAGCTTAGTGGCAAACTATGGCTACACCTTC
CASSLVANYGYTF
>-|TRBJ2-5|TRBV7-3|TRBD1
TGTGCCAGCAGCTTAACTGGTGGACAGGGGGGGGAGACCCAGTACTTC
CASSLTGGQGGETQYF
>-|TRBJ2-3|TRBV7-3|TRBD2
TGTGCCAGCAGCGATCTAGCGGGGAGCACAGATACGCAGTATTTT
CASSDLAGSTDTQYF
>once|TRBJ2-3|TRBV5-1|-
TGCGCCAGCAGCCCCTCAGGAGCGGGTCGCACAGATACGCAGTATTTT
CASSPSGAGRTDTQYF
>-|TRBJ2-1|TRBV21-1|-
TGTGCCAGCAGCGAAGGGGGGGATTCAAGGGAGCAGTTCTTC
CASSEGGDSREQFF
>-|TRBJ2-3|TRBV6-5|TRBD2
TGTGCCAGCAGTTCGACTAGCTCTCTTCCGACAGATACGCAGTATTTT
CASSSTSSLPTDTQYF
>once|TRBJ2-2|TRBV7-3|-
TGTGCCAGCAGCTTATCCCCGGGGAGCTCGAACACCGGGGAGCTGTTTTTT
CASSLSPGSSNTGELFF
>-|TRBJ2-4|TRBV10-3|-
TGTGCCATCAGTGGTGGGGCTTTAGCCAAAAACATTCAGTACTTC
CAISGGALAKNIQYF
>-|TRBJ2-1|TRBV5-6|TRBD2
TGTGCCAGCAGCTGGTTAGCGGGGGGCCCGTACAATGAGCAGTTCTTC
CASSWLAGGPYNEQFF
>-|TRBJ1-3|TRBV5-4|-
TGTGCCAGCAGCTTGGCCGGCGTTGACAGTGGAAACACCATATATTTT
CASSLAGVDSGNTIYF
>-|TRBJ2-1|TRBV28|TRBD2
TGTGCCAGCAGTTTAGTGGCGGGAGTACCCCCCCTTGACAATGAGCAGTTCTTC
CASSLVAGVPPLDNEQFF
>-|TRBJ2-7|TRBV18|-
TGTGCCAGCTCGCCCTCGGGATCCTACGAGCAGTACTTC
CASSPSGSYEQYF
>-|TRBJ2-5|TRBV5-1|TRBD1
TGCGCCAGCAGCTTGAGTGGGACAGGGGGCAGAGAGACCCAGTACTTC
CASSLSGTGGRETQYF
>-|TRBJ1-1|TRBV19|-
TGTGCCAGTACTCTGGGGGGTGCGAACACTGAAGCTTTCTTT
CASTLGGANTEAFF
>-|TRBJ2-1|TRBV6-1|TRBD1
TGTGCCAGCAGTGGTCCGACAGGGCCCTACAATGAGCAGTTCTTC
CASSGPTGPYNEQFF
>few|TRBJ2-7|TRBV7-6|-
TGTGCCAGCAGCTTAGCGGAAGGGGCCGGCTACGAGCAGTACTTC
CASSLAEGAGYEQYF
>-|TRBJ2-7|TRBV19|TRBD2
TGTGCCAGTAGTATACAAAGCGGGAGGGCCTACGAGCAGTACTTC
CASSIQSGRAYEQYF
>-|TRBJ1-5|TRBV7-9|-
TGTGCCAGCAGCACGACAAGCCAGCCCCAGCATTTT
CASSTTSQPQHF
>-|TRBJ1-1|TRBV29-1|-
TGCAGCGGAACAGAGAACACTGAAGCTTTCTTT
CSGTENTEAFF
>-|TRBJ1-2|TRBV6-5|-
TGTGCCAGCAGTAAAGGGGGGGTTAACTATGGCTACACCTTC
CASSKGGVNYGYTF
>-|TRBJ2-7|TRBV30|TRBD1
TGTGCCTGGAGTTGGACAGGGCGGGAGCAGTACTTC
CAWSWTGREQYF
>-|TRBJ2-5|TRBV25-1|-
TGTGCCAGCAGTGACGTCCAGGGCTTTGTGGGTGGACAAGAGACCCAGTACTTC
CASSDVQGFVGGQETQYF
>-|TRBJ2-7|TRBV10-3|TRBD1
TGTGCCACCTGGACAGGAAGCTACGAGCAGTACTTC
CATWTGSYEQYF
>-|TRBJ1-1|TRBV28|-
TGTGCCAGCACCTCTAGGGGGGGGCTCACTGAAGCTTTCTTT
CASTSRGGLTEAFF
>-|TRBJ1-4|TRBV19|-
TGTGCCAGTCGCAAGTACGGGATTAATGAAAAACTGTTTTTT
CASRKYGINEKLFF
>few|TRBJ2-1|TRBV7-2|-
TGTGCCAGCAGCTACCTCTATTCGTACAATGAGCAGTTCTTC
CASSYLYSYNEQFF
>-|TRBJ2-1|TRBV7-9|TRBD2
TGTGCCAGCAGCACACTAGCGGGGGGGCCCAATGAGCAGTTCTTC
CASSTLAGGPNEQFF
>-|TRBJ1-6|TRBV30|-
TGTGCCTGGAGTGTACGTCAGGGGAGATCACCCCTCCACTTT
CAWSVRQGRSPLHF
>-|TRBJ2-3|TRBV30|-
TGTGCCTGGAGTAATAAAGGGGGAGATACGCAGTATTTT
CAWSNKGGDTQYF
>-|TRBJ2-5|TRBV9|-
TGTGCCAGCAGCTCCGGACAGCCGGGGGAGACCCAGTACTTC
CASSSGQPGETQYF
>-|TRBJ1-4|TRBV6-5|TRBD1
TGTGCCAGCAGGGACAGGACTAATGAAAAACTGTTTTTT
CASRDRTNEKLFF
>few|TRBJ2-7|TRBV6-1|TRBD1
TGTGCCAGCAGTCGACAGGGACCCTACGAGCAGTACTTC
CASSRQGPYEQYF
>-|TRBJ1-2|TRBV28|TRBD1
TGTGCCAGCAGGAGACAGGGGCTAAACTATGGCTACACCTTC
CASRRQGLNYGYTF
>-|TRBJ1-6|TRBV4-1|TRBD1
TGCGCCAGCAGCCAAGAGTCGGACAGGACCTATAATTCACCCCTCCACTTT
CASSQESDRTYNSPLHF
>-|TRBJ1-4|TRBV10-3|-
TGTGCCATCAGTGAGTCGAGAAATGAAAAACTGTTTTTT
CAISESRNEKLFF
>-|TRBJ2-7|TRBV15|-
TGTGCCACCAGCAGAGATCGCCTAGTTTCATCCGAGCAGTACTTC
CATSRDRLVSSEQYF
>-|TRBJ2-4|TRBV5-6|-
TGTGCCAGCAGCTTTGGGCCGGCAGGGAACATTCAGTACTTC
CASSFGPAGNIQYF
>-|TRBJ1-1|TRBV6-5|TRBD1
TGTGCCAGCAGTTACTCTGGACAGGGATCCACTGAAGCTTTCTTT
CASSYSGQGSTEAFF
>-|TRBJ2-7|TRBV6-5|-
TGTGCCAGCAGTAGGGACTCTAAGGGCTCCTACGAGCAGTACTTC
CASSRDSKGSYEQYF
>-|TRBJ2-1|TRBV4-2|-
TGTGCCAGCAGCCAAGATATTAGCTCCAATGAGCAGTTCTTC
CASSQDISSNEQFF
>once|TRBJ2-2|TRBV5-1|TRBD2
TGCGCCAGCAGCTTGGGACTAGCGGGGAGGGTCGGGGAGCTGTTTTTT
CASSLGLAGRVGELFF
>once|TRBJ2-2|TRBV27|-
TGTGCCAGCAGTTTGATCGGGAACACCGGGGAGCTGTTTTTT
CASSLIGNTGELFF
>-|TRBJ2-3|TRBV5-1|-
TGCGCCAGCAGCTTGATTTCCGGCACAGATACGCAGTATTTT
CASSLISGTDTQYF
>-|TRBJ2-4|TRBV30|TRBD1
TGTGCCAGTACAGGGGGCCGGTACATTCAGTACTTC
CASTGGRYIQYF
>-|TRBJ2-1|TRBV4-1|-
TGCGCCAGCAGCCAAGGGCTAGTGGCGCAGTTCTTC
CASSQGLVAQFF
>-|TRBJ1-5|TRBV4-3|TRBD1
TGCGCCAGCAGCCAAGATTGGCGGACAGGGGGCGGTCAGCCCCAGCATTTT
CASSQDWRTGGGQPQHF
>-|TRBJ2-5|TRBV25-1|-
TGTGCCAGCAGTGGGGCAGGGTCCCAAGAGACCCAGTACTTC
CASSGAGSQETQYF